Described below is a single TCR beta chain sequence and its context. Antigen unknown. This entry is derived from a study of OX40 agonist ivuxolimab in advanced cancers. Study in general: The study enrolled dose-escalation patients with hepatocellular carcinoma, melanoma, renal cell or head and neck cancer.

A history of autoimmune disease or systemic immunosuppression excluded patients. Germline-derived CDR1 and CDR2 are SNHLY and FYNNEI. CDR3 length: 16 amino acids. V lost 0 bases to trimming and J lost 4 bases, with 15 bases between them. Study observations and caveats: Some of the nonresponding patients also showed low levels of normalized T-cell clonal expansion. CD4+ and CD8+ T cells in blood underwent clonal expansion by week 6 at 0.1 to 3.0 mg/kg.

The table came from immunoSEQ multiplex PCR; TCRdb's copy has only in-frame clones and leaves some out. The data contain tens of thousands of clones, 85% to 95% of them singletons. The sequence derives from an adult with an advanced solid tumor such as melanoma, head and neck, liver or kidney cancer. This chain uses TRBV2 with TRBJ1-1, with D hard to call. This sample comprised CD4+ or CD8+ T cells sorted from blood, obtained in a trial of the OX40 agonist ivuxolimab. CDR3: CASSEAGISGRTEAFF. The CDR3 DNA reads TGTGCCAGCAGTGAAGCGGGGATCTCAGGCCGCACTGAAGCTTTCTTT.